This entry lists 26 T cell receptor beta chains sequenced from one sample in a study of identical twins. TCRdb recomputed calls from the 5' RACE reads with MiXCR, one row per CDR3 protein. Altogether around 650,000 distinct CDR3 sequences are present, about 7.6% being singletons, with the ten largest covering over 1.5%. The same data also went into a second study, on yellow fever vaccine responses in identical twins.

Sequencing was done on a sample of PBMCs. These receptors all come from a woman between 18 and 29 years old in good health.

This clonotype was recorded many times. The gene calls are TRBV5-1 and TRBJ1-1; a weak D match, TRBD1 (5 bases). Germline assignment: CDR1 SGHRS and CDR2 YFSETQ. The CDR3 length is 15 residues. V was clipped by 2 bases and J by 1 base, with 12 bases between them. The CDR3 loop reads CASSFTGGTNTEAFF. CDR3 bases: TGCGCCAGCAGCTTCACGGGAGGGACGAACACTGAAGCTTTCTTT.

The CDR3 sequence is CASSSGVSSYNEQFF. In nucleotides, the CDR3 is TGCGCCAGCAGCTCGGGGGTGAGCTCCTACAATGAGCAGTTCTTC. The chain uses TRBV5-1 and TRBJ2-1, with D maybe TRBD2 (6 bases). The CDR3 has 15 amino acids. The V gene's germline CDR1 is SGHRS and CDR2 YFSETQ. V was trimmed by 3 bases and J by 0 bases, leaving 10 bases between them.

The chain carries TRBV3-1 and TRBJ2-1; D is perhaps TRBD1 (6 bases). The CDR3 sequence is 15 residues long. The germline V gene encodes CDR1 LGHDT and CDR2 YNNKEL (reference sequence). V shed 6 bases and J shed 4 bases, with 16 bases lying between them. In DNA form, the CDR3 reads TGTGCCAGCAGTTTTCATCGGACAGAGTACAATGAGCAGTTCTTC. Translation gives CASSFHRTEYNEQFF.

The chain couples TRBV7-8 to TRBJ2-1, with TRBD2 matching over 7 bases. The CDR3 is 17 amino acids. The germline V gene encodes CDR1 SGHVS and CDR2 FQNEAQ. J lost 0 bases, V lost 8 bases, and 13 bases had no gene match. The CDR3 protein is CASFSPYGGSSYNEQFF. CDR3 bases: TGTGCCAGCTTCTCCCCGTACGGGGGGAGCTCCTACAATGAGCAGTTCTTC.

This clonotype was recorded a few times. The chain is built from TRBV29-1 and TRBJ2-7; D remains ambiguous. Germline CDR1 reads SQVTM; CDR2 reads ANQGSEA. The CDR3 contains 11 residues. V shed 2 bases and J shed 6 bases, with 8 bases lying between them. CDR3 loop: CSVERYSEQYF. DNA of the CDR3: TGCAGCGTTGAAAGGTACTCCGAGCAGTACTTC.

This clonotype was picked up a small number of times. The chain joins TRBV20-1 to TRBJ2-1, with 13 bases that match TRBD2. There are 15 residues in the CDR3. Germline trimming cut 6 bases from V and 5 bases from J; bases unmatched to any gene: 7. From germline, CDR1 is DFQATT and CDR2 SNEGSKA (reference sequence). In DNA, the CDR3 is TGCAGTGCGAGACTAGCGGGGGGCCTACACAATGAGCAGTTCTTC. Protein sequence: CSARLAGGLHNEQFF.

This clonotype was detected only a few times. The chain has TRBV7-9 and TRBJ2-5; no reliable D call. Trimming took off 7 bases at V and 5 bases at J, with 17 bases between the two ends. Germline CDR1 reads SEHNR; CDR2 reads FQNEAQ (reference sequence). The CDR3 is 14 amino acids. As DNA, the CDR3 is TGTGCCAGCACCATAGGTGGTGTAGGTGAGACCCAGTACTTC. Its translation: CASTIGGVGETQYF.

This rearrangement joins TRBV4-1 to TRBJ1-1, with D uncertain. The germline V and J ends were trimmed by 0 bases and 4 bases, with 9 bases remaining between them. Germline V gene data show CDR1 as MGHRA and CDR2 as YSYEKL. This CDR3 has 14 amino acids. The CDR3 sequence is CASSQEVGSTEAFF. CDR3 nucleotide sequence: TGCGCCAGCAGCCAAGAGGTGGGGAGCACTGAAGCTTTCTTT.

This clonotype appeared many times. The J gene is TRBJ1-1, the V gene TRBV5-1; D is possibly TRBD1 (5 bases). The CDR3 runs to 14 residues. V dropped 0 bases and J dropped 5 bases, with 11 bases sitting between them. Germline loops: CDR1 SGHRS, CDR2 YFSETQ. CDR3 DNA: TGCGCCAGCAGCTTGGTACAGGCGGGAACTGAAGCTTTCTTT. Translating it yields CASSLVQAGTEAFF.

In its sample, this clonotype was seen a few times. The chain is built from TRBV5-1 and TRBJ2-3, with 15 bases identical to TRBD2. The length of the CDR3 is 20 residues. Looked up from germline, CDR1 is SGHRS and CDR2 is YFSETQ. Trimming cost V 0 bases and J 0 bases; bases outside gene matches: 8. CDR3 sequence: CASSLADEGLAGGSTDTQYF. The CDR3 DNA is TGCGCCAGCAGCTTGGCCGACGAGGGACTAGCGGGGGGTAGCACAGATACGCAGTATTTT.

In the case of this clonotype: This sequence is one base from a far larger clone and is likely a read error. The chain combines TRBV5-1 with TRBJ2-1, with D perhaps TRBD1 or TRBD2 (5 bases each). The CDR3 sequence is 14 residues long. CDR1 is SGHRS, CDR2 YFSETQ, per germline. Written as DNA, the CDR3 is TGCGCCAGCAGCTTGGGTGGGACCTACAATGAGCAGATCTTC. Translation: CASSLGGTYNEQIF. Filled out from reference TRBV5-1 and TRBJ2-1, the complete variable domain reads KAGVTQTPRYLIKTRGQQVTLSCSPISGHRSVSWYQQTPGQGLQFLFEYFSETQRNKGNFPGRFSGRQFSNSRSEMNVSTLELGDSALYLCASSLGGTYNEQIFGPGTRLTVL.

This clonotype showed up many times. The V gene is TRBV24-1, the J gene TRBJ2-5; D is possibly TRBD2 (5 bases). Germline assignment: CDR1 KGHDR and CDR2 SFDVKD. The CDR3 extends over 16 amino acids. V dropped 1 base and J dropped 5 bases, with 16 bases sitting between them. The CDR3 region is CATSDLVGKGFETQYF. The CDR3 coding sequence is TGTGCCACCAGTGATTTAGTCGGGAAAGGTTTTGAGACCCAGTACTTC.

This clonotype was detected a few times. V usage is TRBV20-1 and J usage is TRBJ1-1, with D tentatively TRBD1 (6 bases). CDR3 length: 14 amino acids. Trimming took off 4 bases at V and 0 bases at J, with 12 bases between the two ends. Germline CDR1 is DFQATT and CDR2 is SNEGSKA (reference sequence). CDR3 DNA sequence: TGCAGTGCTATTCAGGGGACGGTGAACACTGAAGCTTTCTTT. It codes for CSAIQGTVNTEAFF.

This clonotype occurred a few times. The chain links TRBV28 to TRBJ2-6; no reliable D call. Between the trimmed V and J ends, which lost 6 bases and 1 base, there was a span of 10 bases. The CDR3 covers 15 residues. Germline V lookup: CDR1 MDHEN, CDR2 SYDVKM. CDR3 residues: CASRPNTSGANVLTF. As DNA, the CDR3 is TGTGCCAGCAGGCCTAACACGTCTGGGGCCAACGTCCTGACTTTC.

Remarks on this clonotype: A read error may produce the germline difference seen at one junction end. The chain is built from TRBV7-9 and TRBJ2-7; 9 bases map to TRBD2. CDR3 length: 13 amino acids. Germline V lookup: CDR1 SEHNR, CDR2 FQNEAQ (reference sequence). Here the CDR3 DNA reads TGTGCCAGTTCGGATGGTGGCGGGAGGGAAAGAGGTTTC. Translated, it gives CASSDGGGRERGF. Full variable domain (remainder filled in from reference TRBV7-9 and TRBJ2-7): DTGVSQNPRHKITKRGQNVTFRCDPISEHNRLYWYRQTLGQGPEFLTYFQNEAQLEKSRLLSDRFSAERPKGSFSTLEIQRTEQGDSAMYLCASSDGGGRERGFGPGTRLTVT.

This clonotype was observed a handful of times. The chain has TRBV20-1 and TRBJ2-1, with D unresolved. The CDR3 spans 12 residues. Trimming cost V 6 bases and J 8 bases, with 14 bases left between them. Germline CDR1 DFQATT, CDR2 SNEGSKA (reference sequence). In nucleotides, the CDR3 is TGCAGTGCGACAAAAAGTTTCGATGAGCAGTTCTTC. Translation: CSATKSFDEQFF.

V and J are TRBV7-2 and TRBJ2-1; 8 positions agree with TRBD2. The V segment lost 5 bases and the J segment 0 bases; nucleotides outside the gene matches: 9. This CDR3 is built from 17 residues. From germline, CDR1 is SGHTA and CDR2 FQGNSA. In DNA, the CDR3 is TGTGCCAGCAGCCTACAAGCGGGGGTAAACTCCTACAATGAGCAGTTCTTC. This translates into CASSLQAGVNSYNEQFF. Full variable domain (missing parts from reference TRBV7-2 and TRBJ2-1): GAGVSQSPSNKVTEKGKDVELRCDPISGHTALYWYRQSLGQGLEFLIYFQGNSAPDKSGLPSDRFSAERTGGSVSTLTIQRTQQEDSAVYLCASSLQAGVNSYNEQFFGPGTRLTVL.

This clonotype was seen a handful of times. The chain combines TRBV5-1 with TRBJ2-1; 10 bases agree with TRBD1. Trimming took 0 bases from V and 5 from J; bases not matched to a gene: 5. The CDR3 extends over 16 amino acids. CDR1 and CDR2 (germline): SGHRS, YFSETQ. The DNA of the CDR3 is TGCGCCAGCAGCTTGGGGACAGGGGGTCGGGACAATGAGCAGTTCTTC. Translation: CASSLGTGGRDNEQFF.

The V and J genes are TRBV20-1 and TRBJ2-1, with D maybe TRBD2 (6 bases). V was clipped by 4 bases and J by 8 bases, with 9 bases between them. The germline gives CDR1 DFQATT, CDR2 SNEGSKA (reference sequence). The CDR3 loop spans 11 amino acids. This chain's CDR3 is CSATAGYEQFF. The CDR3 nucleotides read TGCAGTGCTACAGCGGGCTATGAGCAGTTCTTC.

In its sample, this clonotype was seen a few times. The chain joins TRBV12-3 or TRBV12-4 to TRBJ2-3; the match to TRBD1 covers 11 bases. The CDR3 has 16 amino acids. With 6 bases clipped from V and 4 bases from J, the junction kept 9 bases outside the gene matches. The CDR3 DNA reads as TGTGCCAGCAGGCCCGGACAGGGGGCGGGGGCAGATACGCAGTATTTT. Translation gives CASRPGQGAGADTQYF.

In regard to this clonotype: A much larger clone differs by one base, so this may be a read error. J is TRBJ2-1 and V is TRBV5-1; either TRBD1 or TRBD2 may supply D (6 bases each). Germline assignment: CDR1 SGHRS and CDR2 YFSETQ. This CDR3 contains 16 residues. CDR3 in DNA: TGCGCCAGCAGCTTGGTTTTGGGGGCGCGGGACAATGAGCAGCTCTTC. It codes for CASSLVLGARDNEQLF.

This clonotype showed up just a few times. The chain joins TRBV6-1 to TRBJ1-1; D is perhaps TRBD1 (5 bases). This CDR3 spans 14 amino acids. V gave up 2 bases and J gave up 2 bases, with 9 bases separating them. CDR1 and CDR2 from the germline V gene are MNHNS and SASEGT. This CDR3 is CASSERGQNTEAFF. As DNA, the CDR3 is TGTGCCAGCAGTGAAAGAGGACAAAACACTGAAGCTTTCTTT.

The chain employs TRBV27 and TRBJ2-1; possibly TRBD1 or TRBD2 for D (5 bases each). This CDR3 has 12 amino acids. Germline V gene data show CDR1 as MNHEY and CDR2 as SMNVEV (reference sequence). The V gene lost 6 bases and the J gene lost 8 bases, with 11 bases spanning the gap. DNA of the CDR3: TGTGCCAGCAGCCGCCGGGACGATGAGCAGTTCTTC. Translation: CASSRRDDEQFF.

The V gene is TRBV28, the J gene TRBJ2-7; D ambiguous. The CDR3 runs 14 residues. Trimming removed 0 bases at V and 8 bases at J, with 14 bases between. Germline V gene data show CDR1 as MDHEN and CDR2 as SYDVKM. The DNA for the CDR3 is TGTGCCAGCAGTTTATGGACAACTCTGTCACAGCAGTACTTC. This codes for CASSLWTTLSQQYF. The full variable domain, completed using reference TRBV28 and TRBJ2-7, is DVKVTQSSRYLVKRTGEKVFLECVQDMDHENMFWYRQDPGLGLRLIYFSYDVKMKEKGDIPEGYSVSREKKERFSLILESASTNQTSMYLCASSLWTTLSQQYFGPGTRLTVT.

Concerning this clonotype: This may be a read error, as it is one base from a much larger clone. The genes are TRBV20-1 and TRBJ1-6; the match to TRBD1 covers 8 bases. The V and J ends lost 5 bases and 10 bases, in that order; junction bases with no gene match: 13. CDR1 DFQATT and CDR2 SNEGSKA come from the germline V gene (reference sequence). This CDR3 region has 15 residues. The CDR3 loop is CSAPFRQGTKSPLHF. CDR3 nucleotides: TGCAGTGCTCCCTTCCGACAGGGGACGAAGTCACCCCTCCACTTT.

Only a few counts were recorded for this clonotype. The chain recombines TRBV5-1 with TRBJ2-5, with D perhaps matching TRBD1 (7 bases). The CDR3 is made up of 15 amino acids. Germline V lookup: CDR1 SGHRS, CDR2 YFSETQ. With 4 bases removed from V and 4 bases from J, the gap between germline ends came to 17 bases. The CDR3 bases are TGCGCCAGCAGCGCGGGACAGACGAGAGGAGAGACCCAGTACTTC. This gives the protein CASSAGQTRGETQYF.